This TCR beta chain was sequenced for a study of shared T cell receptors in the human thymus. This clone was recorded once. Repertoires were generated with immunoSEQ multiplex PCR, while TCRdb's copy carries only in-frame clones and drops some. The table shows about 380,000 clones, with roughly 94% occurring only once. The CDR3 is made up of 17 amino acids. Germline V CDR1 and CDR2: SGHVS, FQNEAQ. V was pared by 1 base and J by 0 bases, with 4 bases of the junction left unmatched. V usage is TRBV7-8 and J usage is TRBJ2-1, with 9 bases aligning to TRBD2. Sequenced material: thymocytes. The clonotype was recovered from a human donor. CDR3 nucleotides: TGTGCCAGCAGCTTAGGGGGTAGCGGGAGCTCCTACAATGAGCAGTTCTTC. It encodes CASSLGGSGSSYNEQFF.